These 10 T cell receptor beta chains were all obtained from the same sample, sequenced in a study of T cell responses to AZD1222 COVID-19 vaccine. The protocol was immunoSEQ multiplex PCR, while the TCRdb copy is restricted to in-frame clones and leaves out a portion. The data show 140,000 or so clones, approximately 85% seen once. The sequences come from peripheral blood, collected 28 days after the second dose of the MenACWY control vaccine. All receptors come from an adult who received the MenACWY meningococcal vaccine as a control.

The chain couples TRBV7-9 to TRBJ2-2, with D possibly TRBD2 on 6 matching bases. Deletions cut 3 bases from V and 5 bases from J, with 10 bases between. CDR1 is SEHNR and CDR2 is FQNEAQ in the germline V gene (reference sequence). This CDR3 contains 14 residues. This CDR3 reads CASSFTGGTGELFF. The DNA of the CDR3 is TGTGCCAGCAGCTTCACCGGGGGTACCGGGGAGCTGTTTTTT. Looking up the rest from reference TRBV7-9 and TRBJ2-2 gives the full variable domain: DTGVSQNPRHKITKRGQNVTFRCDPISEHNRLYWYRQTLGQGPEFLTYFQNEAQLEKSRLLSDRFSAERPKGSFSTLEIQRTEQGDSAMYLCASSFTGGTGELFFGEGSRLTVL.

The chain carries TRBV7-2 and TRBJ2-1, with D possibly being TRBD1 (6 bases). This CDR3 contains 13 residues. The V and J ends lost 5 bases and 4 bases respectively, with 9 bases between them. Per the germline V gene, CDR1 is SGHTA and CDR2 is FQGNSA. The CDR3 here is CASSRDTYNEQFF. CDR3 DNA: TGTGCCAGCAGCCGGGACACATACAATGAGCAGTTCTTC.

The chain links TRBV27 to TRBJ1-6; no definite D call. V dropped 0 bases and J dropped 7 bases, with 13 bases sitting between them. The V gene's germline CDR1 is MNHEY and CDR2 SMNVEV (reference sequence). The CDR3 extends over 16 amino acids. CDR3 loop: CASSLSNVVGNSPLHF. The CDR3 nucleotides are TGTGCCAGCAGTTTATCAAACGTCGTGGGGAATTCACCCCTCCACTTT.

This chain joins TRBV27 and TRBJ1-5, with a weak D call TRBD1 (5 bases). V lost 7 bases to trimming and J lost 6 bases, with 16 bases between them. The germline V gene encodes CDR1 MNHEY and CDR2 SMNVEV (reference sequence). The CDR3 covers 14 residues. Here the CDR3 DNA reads TGTGCCAGCACATATCCGGGACGGGGTCAGCCCCAGCATTTT. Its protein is CASTYPGRGQPQHF.

CDR3 in amino acids: CASNGWADGYTF. CDR3 in DNA: TGTGCCAGCAATGGGTGGGCTGATGGCTACACCTTC. The chain joins TRBV6-5 to TRBJ1-2; D call uncertain. Germline CDR1 MNHEY, CDR2 SVGAGI. The ends were cut back, 7 bases at V and 6 bases at J, with 12 bases in the middle. This CDR3 region has 12 residues.

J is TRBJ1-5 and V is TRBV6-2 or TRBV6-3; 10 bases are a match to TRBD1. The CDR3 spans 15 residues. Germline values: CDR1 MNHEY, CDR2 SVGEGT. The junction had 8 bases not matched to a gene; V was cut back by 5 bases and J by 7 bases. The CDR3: CASSPGTGVGQPQHF. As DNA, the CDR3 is TGTGCCAGCAGTCCCGGGACAGGGGTTGGCCAGCCCCAGCATTTT.

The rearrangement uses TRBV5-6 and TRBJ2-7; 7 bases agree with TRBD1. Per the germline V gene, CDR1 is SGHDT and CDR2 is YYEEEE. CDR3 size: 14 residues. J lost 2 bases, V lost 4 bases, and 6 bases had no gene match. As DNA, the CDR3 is TGTGCCAGCAGCATCCGACAGGGAACCTACGAGCAGTACTTC. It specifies CASSIRQGTYEQYF.

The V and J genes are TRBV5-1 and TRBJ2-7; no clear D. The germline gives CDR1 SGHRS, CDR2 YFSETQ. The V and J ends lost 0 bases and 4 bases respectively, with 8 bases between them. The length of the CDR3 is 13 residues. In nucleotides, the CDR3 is TGCGCCAGCAGCTTGGGAACTCGTTACGAGCAGTACTTC. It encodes CASSLGTRYEQYF. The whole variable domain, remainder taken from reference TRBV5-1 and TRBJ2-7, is KAGVTQTPRYLIKTRGQQVTLSCSPISGHRSVSWYQQTPGQGLQFLFEYFSETQRNKGNFPGRFSGRQFSNSRSEMNVSTLELGDSALYLCASSLGTRYEQYFGPGTRLTVT.

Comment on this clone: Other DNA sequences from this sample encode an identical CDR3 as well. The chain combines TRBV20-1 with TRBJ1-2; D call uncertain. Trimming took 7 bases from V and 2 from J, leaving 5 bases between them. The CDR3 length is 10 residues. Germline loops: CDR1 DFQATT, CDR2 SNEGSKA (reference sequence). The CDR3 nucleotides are TGCAGTGTCCCAAACTATGGCTACACCTTC. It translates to CSVPNYGYTF.

The CDR3: CASSPRANQETQYF. The CDR3 DNA follows: TGTGCCAGCAGCCCGCGGGCCAACCAAGAGACCCAGTACTTC. V gene TRBV7-2 combines with J gene TRBJ2-5; tentative D call: TRBD2 (5 bases). This CDR3 has 14 residues. Trimming left V 5 bases short and J 0 bases short, with 10 bases between. Germline CDR1 is SGHTA and CDR2 is FQGNSA.